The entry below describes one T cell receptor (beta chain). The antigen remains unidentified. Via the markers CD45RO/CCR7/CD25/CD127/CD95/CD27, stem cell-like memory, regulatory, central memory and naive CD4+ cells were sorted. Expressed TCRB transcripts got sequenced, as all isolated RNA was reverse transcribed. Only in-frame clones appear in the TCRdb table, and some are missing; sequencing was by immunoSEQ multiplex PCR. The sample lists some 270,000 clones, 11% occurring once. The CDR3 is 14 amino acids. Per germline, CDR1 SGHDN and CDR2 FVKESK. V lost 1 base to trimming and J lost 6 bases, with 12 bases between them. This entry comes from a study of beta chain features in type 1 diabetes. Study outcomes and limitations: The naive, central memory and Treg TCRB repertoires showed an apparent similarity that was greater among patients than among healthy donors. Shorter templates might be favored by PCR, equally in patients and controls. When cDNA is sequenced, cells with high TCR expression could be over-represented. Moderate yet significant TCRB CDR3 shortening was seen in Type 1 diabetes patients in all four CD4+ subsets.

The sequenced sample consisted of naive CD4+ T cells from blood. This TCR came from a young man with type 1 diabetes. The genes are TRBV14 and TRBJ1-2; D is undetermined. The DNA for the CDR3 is TGTGCCAGCAGCCAAGTGGCGGGGTCGCATGGCTACACCTTC. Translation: CASSQVAGSHGYTF.